This TCR beta chain was identified in a study of Ad26.COV2.S vaccination and SARS-CoV-2 variants. Treatment specified: roughly 19 received Ad26.COV2.S at low or high dose, single or two shots; about 5 received placebo; per-sample allocation not given. Day 63 after the first vaccine or placebo injection was the time point for sampling. Clones were sequenced by immunoSEQ multiplex PCR, and TCRdb holds only the in-frame ones, with some missing. The sample has a few hundred thousand clones, 88% seen once. Study results and limitations: Participants given vaccine showed non-spike TCR breadth similar to that of placebo recipients.

Germline V gene lookup returns CDR1 SEHNR and CDR2 FQNEAQ (reference sequence). V shed 4 bases, J shed 3 bases, and the junction held 14 bases outside the gene matches. The CDR3 sequence is 17 residues long. Regarding this clone: What it recognizes is unknown.

The clonotype comes from a person aged 18-60 years who received the Ad26.COV2.S COVID-19 vaccine or a placebo. Sequenced material: peripheral blood, taken in a trial of Ad26.COV2.S vaccine versus placebo. The chain employs TRBV7-9 and TRBJ2-7; 8 nucleotides line up with TRBD1. CDR3 amino acids: CASSSSSGTGNHYEQYF. The DNA for the CDR3 is TGTGCCAGCAGCTCATCGTCCGGGACAGGAAACCACTACGAGCAGTACTTC.